A single sample is the source of the 20 T cell receptor beta chains below, sequenced in a study of shared clonotypes between healthy human individuals. Repertoires were generated with immunoSEQ multiplex PCR, while TCRdb's copy carries only in-frame clones and drops some. The sample yields 2 million to 2.5 million clones, approximately 90% seen once. The sequenced sample consisted of naive CD4+ T cells from PBMCs. Subset denoted: CD45RA+ positively selected. These receptors were collected from a man aged 18 to 29 in good health. Some clones in this sample may be carry-over from other donors' samples.

This clone was recorded only once. The same CDR3 is also encoded by other DNA sequences in this sample. In DNA form, the CDR3 reads TGTGCCAGCAGTCCTAGGACTAGCGGCTACAATGAGCAGTTCTTC. As protein: CASSPRTSGYNEQFF. The V call is TRBV28, the J call TRBJ2-1, with TRBD2 matching over 10 bases. This CDR3 comprises 15 residues. V lost 5 bases, J lost 3 bases, and 4 bases stayed unmatched. Germline CDR1 and CDR2: MDHEN and SYDVKM.

The rearrangement uses TRBV7-2 and TRBJ2-3; the D is unclear. Germline V gene sequence: CDR1 SGHTA, CDR2 FQGNSA. The CDR3 is 16 residues long. V lost 2 bases and J lost 1, with 13 bases in between. CDR3 in amino acids: CASSLSPGPGTDTQYF. The CDR3 region has the DNA TGTGCCAGCAGCTTATCCCCCGGGCCCGGCACAGATACGCAGTATTTT.

The gene calls are TRBV5-1 and TRBJ2-4, with D tentatively TRBD2 (5 bases). The germline V gene encodes CDR1 SGHRS and CDR2 YFSETQ. V was clipped by 1 base and J by 6 bases, with 8 bases between them. The CDR3 runs to 13 residues. CDR3 DNA sequence: TGCGCCAGCAGCTTGAACGGACTAAACATTCAGTACTTC. Protein sequence: CASSLNGLNIQYF.

The CDR3 loop is CASSPRTDWGYGYTF. CDR3 nucleotides: TGTGCCAGCAGCCCCCGGACCGATTGGGGCTATGGCTACACCTTC. The rearrangement uses TRBV9 and TRBJ1-2; the D is unclear. CDR3 size: 15 residues. Trimming removed 4 bases from V and 4 bases from J, with 17 bases in between. Per germline, CDR1 SGDLS and CDR2 YYNGEE.

Comment on this clone: This same CDR3 is encoded by further DNA sequences in the sample. J is TRBJ2-7 and V is TRBV7-3; TRBD2 is a possible D gene (5 bases). Germline values: CDR1 SGHTA, CDR2 FQGTGA. This CDR3 is 15 amino acids long. V was cut by 1 base and J by 1 base, with 11 bases left in between. In DNA, the CDR3 is TGTGCCAGCAGCTTAAGTCCCGGGAATTCCTACGAGCAGTACTTC. Protein product: CASSLSPGNSYEQYF.

The chain carries TRBV6-5 and TRBJ1-1; weak D call: TRBD1 (6 bases). The V end lost 8 bases, the J end lost 0 bases, and 10 bases lay between the germline ends. The CDR3 contains 13 residues. Germline CDR1 is MNHEY and CDR2 is SVGAGI. The CDR3 DNA is TGTGCCAGCTGGGACACCTTGAACACTGAAGCTTTCTTT. Protein: CASWDTLNTEAFF.

Concerning this clone: Other DNA variants within this sample encode the same CDR3. The V gene is TRBV6-5, the J gene TRBJ1-1; the D gene is possibly TRBD1 (5 bases). The germline V gene encodes CDR1 MNHEY and CDR2 SVGAGI. The CDR3 contains 14 residues. Trimming pared 6 bases from V and 1 base from J, leaving 12 bases between. For the CDR3, the DNA is TGTGCCAGCAGCCGGGGGACTGAGAACACTGAAGCTTTCTTT. Its translation: CASSRGTENTEAFF.

Comment on this clone: Other DNA sequences in this specimen translate into the identical CDR3. V is TRBV4-1 and J is TRBJ1-5; D possibly corresponds to TRBD1 (5 bases). The CDR3 sequence is 12 residues long. Trimming shortened V by 1 base and J by 7 bases, and 5 bases separated the two germline ends. CDR1 is MGHRA and CDR2 is YSYEKL in the germline V gene. Here the CDR3 DNA reads TGCGCCAGCAGCCAAGGGGGCCAGCCCCAGCATTTT. Its translation: CASSQGGQPQHF.

This sequence joins TRBV19 and TRBJ2-2; TRBD1 aligns across 11 bases. V was clipped by 3 bases and J by 4 bases; unmatched bases: 4. There are 16 residues in the CDR3. CDR1 LNHDA and CDR2 SQIVND come from the germline V gene (reference sequence). The CDR3 loop reads CASSIRDRGTTGELFF. CDR3 DNA sequence: TGTGCCAGTAGTATCCGGGACAGGGGGACCACCGGGGAGCTGTTTTTT. The full variable domain, its missing parts supplied by reference TRBV19 and TRBJ2-2, is DGGITQSPKYLFRKEGQNVTLSCEQNLNHDAMYWYRQDPGQGLRLIYYSQIVNDFQKGDIAEGYSVSREKKESFPLTVTSAQKNPTAFYLCASSIRDRGTTGELFFGEGSRLTVL.

The rearrangement uses TRBV5-1 and TRBJ1-1; D remains ambiguous. V was clipped by 2 bases and J by 0 bases, with 5 bases between them. Germline V CDR1 and CDR2: SGHRS, YFSETQ. CDR3 length: 13 amino acids. The CDR3 region has the DNA TGCGCCAGCAGCTTTCAAATGAACACTGAAGCTTTCTTT. Translating it yields CASSFQMNTEAFF.

The chain couples TRBV27 to TRBJ2-7; D uncertain. V was pared by 2 bases and J by 0 bases, with 17 bases between. The germline CDR1 and CDR2 sequences are MNHEY and SMNVEV (reference sequence). CDR3 length: 17 amino acids. CDR3 amino acids: CASSLDFRAANSYEQYF. CDR3 coding DNA: TGTGCCAGCAGTTTAGACTTTAGGGCAGCGAACTCCTACGAGCAGTACTTC.

This chain uses TRBV7-2 with TRBJ1-2; TRBD1 matches 10 bases. After removal of 6 bases from V and 4 bases from J, the junction contained 8 bases not matched to a gene. The CDR3 extends over 15 amino acids. Germline V gives CDR1 SGHTA, CDR2 FQGNSA. The CDR3 loop is CASRTAGTGAYGYTF. The CDR3 nucleotides are TGTGCCAGCAGGACAGCGGGGACAGGGGCCTATGGCTACACCTTC. The complete variable domain, with remaining parts taken from reference TRBV7-2 and TRBJ1-2, reads GAGVSQSPSNKVTEKGKDVELRCDPISGHTALYWYRQSLGQGLEFLIYFQGNSAPDKSGLPSDRFSAERTGGSVSTLTIQRTQQEDSAVYLCASRTAGTGAYGYTFGSGTRLTVV.

This CDR3 is CASMWASAYNEQFF. The CDR3 nucleotides read TGTGCCAGCATGTGGGCTAGCGCCTACAATGAGCAGTTCTTC. The genes are TRBV28 and TRBJ2-1; D possibly corresponds to TRBD2 (6 bases). The CDR3 totals 14 residues. V was cut by 7 bases and J by 2 bases, with 12 bases left in between. Germline values: CDR1 MDHEN, CDR2 SYDVKM.

Points on this clone: Other nucleotide sequences from this sample produce the same CDR3. The rearrangement joins TRBV19 to TRBJ1-5, with a tentative D call TRBD1 (5 bases). Germline V gene data show CDR1 as LNHDA and CDR2 as SQIVND (reference sequence). V was trimmed by 2 bases and J by 4 bases, leaving 6 bases between them. The CDR3 contains 13 residues. The CDR3 spells CASSISGNQPQHF. The CDR3 coding sequence is TGTGCCAGTAGTATATCAGGGAATCAGCCCCAGCATTTT.

The chain couples TRBV28 to TRBJ1-1; a possible D gene is TRBD1 (5 bases). Looked up from germline, CDR1 is MDHEN and CDR2 is SYDVKM. The V and J ends lost 8 bases and 11 bases respectively, with 15 bases between them. CDR3 length: 11 residues. The CDR3 region is CASGNRGQAFF. In nucleotides, the CDR3 is TGTGCCAGCGGAAATAGGGGCCAGGCTTTCTTT.

CDR3 sequence: CASSPGRRTLAGEQYF. Written as DNA, the CDR3 is TGTGCCAGCAGCCCCGGACGGAGGACCCTAGCGGGGGAGCAGTACTTC. V is TRBV7-8 and J is TRBJ2-7; 9 nucleotides match TRBD2. In germline, CDR1 is SGHVS, CDR2 FQNEAQ. The trim removed 5 bases at V and 7 bases at J, leaving 15 bases unmatched. The CDR3 runs to 16 residues.

This clone was seen once. The V gene is TRBV28, the J gene TRBJ2-5, with 10 nucleotides matching TRBD1. Germline-derived CDR1 and CDR2 are MDHEN and SYDVKM. After removal of 3 bases from V and 5 bases from J, the junction contained 3 bases not matched to a gene. This CDR3 is 14 amino acids long. The DNA of the CDR3 is TGTGCCAGCAGTTTGACAGGGGGCGCGGAGACCCAGTACTTC. It is translated as CASSLTGGAETQYF.

The chain couples TRBV7-2 to TRBJ1-1, with D tentatively TRBD1 (5 bases). With 0 bases removed from V and 0 bases from J, the gap between germline ends came to 8 bases. The germline gives CDR1 SGHTA, CDR2 FQGNSA. The CDR3 length is 15 residues. The chain's CDR3 is CASSLAGRLNTEAFF. The CDR3 nucleotides read TGTGCCAGCAGCTTAGCGGGACGGTTGAACACTGAAGCTTTCTTT.

The chain couples TRBV13 to TRBJ1-2; TRBD1 is a possible D gene (5 bases). V was cut by 5 bases and J by 2 bases, with 6 bases left in between. The CDR3 sequence is 12 residues long. CDR1 PRHDT and CDR2 FYEKMQ come from the germline V gene (reference sequence). This CDR3 reads CASSRQNYGYTF. CDR3 DNA sequence: TGTGCCAGCAGCAGACAGAACTATGGCTACACCTTC.

The chain carries TRBV15 and TRBJ2-7; 10 bases line up with TRBD1. V lost 0 bases, J lost 3 bases, and 5 bases stayed unmatched. CDR1 is LNHNV and CDR2 is YYDKDF in the germline V gene (reference sequence). CDR3 length equals 16 residues. Written as DNA, the CDR3 is TGTGCCACCAGCAGAGATCGGGGACAGGGGAACTACGAGCAGTACTTC. As protein: CATSRDRGQGNYEQYF.